The present entry profiles one T cell receptor beta chain with its context. Germline V gene data show CDR1 as DFQATT and CDR2 as SNEGSKA (reference sequence). The CDR3 covers 15 residues. Trimming shortened V by 2 bases and J by 5 bases, and 19 bases separated the two germline ends. This sample is drawn from a study of T cells after yellow fever vaccination. TCRdb ran MiXCR on the 5' RACE reads and lists one entry per CDR3 protein. Among about 580,000 distinct CDR3 sequences listed, about 17% were seen once. This receptor was identified in a man aged 18 to 30 who received the YFV17D yellow fever vaccine. The sample here was PBMCs, taken about 5 days after the first yellow fever vaccination. The rearrangement uses TRBV20-1 and TRBJ2-7; tentatively, D is TRBD2 (6 bases). The CDR3 protein is CSARWAGRRVNEQYF. The DNA for the CDR3 is TGCAGTGCTAGATGGGCAGGGAGGAGAGTAAACGAGCAGTACTTC.